These 2 T cell receptor beta chains came from one sample sequenced in a study of Ad26.COV2.S vaccination and SARS-CoV-2 variants. This sample's treatment: around 19 received Ad26.COV2.S at low or high dose, single or two shots; roughly 5 received placebo; per-sample allocation not given. All samples were drawn on day 63, counting from the first vaccine or placebo injection. TCRdb's table, derived via immunoSEQ multiplex PCR, lists solely in-frame clones and lacks some. The sample includes roughly 250,000 clones, roughly 85% of them seen just once. This sample comprised peripheral blood, obtained in a trial of Ad26.COV2.S vaccine versus placebo. The receptors come from a person between 18 and 59 years old who received the Ad26.COV2.S COVID-19 vaccine or a placebo.

The chain links TRBV5-1 to TRBJ2-5; the match to TRBD2 covers 10 bases. There are 15 residues in the CDR3. The germline gives CDR1 SGHRS, CDR2 YFSETQ. With V trimmed by 5 bases and J by 3 bases, 7 bases remained unmatched. The CDR3 bases are TGCGCCAGCAGACATGGACTAGCGGAAGAAGAGACCCAGTACTTC. This codes for CASRHGLAEEETQYF.

The rearrangement uses TRBV19 and TRBJ2-7, with D perhaps matching TRBD2 (5 bases). CDR1 is LNHDA, CDR2 SQIVND, per germline (reference sequence). V was shortened by 6 bases and J by 1 base, with 7 bases between the two germline ends. The CDR3 is 12 amino acids. Written as DNA, the CDR3 is TGTGCCAGTAGCTCGGGGTCCTACGAGCAGTACTTC. It is translated as CASSSGSYEQYF. The full variable domain, completed using reference TRBV19 and TRBJ2-7, is DGGITQSPKYLFRKEGQNVTLSCEQNLNHDAMYWYRQDPGQGLRLIYYSQIVNDFQKGDIAEGYSVSREKKESFPLTVTSAQKNPTAFYLCASSSGSYEQYFGPGTRLTVT.